Shown below are 27 T cell receptor beta chains from a single sample sequenced in a study of blood T cell repertoires in COVID-19. Sequencing was performed with immunoSEQ multiplex PCR; in TCRdb, only in-frame clones are kept and a portion is missing. In the table there are about 150,000 clones, 75% to 90% of which are singletons. What was sequenced was peripheral blood. Receptors were obtained from a woman aged 40 to 50 with acute or convalescent COVID-19.

The chain is built from TRBV4-1 and TRBJ1-5; D gene unclear. The CDR3 length is 15 residues. Trimming took off 3 bases at V and 3 bases at J, with 12 bases between the two ends. Per germline, CDR1 MGHRA and CDR2 YSYEKL. The CDR3 nucleotides are TGCGCCAGCAGCCATGAGTTAGAGGACAATCAGCCCCAGCATTTT. It codes for CASSHELEDNQPQHF.

This clone occurred once. The V call is TRBV6-1, the J call TRBJ1-3; D might be TRBD1 (6 bases). CDR3 length: 14 residues. V was trimmed by 0 bases and J by 14 bases, leaving 17 bases between them. Germline values: CDR1 MNHNS, CDR2 SASEGT. The CDR3 DNA sequence: TGTGCCAGCAGTGAAGCGGGGGCCCCCTTGGATTTATATTTT. Residues: CASSEAGAPLDLYF.

The rearrangement uses TRBV11-2 and TRBJ2-1; 8 bases agree with TRBD2. The V gene's germline CDR1 is SGHAT and CDR2 FQNNGV. The CDR3 has 14 residues. V was pared by 6 bases and J by 5 bases, with 6 bases of the junction left unmatched. This CDR3 reads CASSASGHHNEQFF. The CDR3 bases are TGTGCCAGCAGTGCTAGCGGGCATCACAATGAGCAGTTCTTC.

This chain joins TRBV4-1 and TRBJ2-5; D may be TRBD1 (6 bases). Trimming took off 2 bases at V and 3 bases at J, with 13 bases between the two ends. This CDR3 spans 15 amino acids. Germline CDR1 is MGHRA and CDR2 is YSYEKL. CDR3 residues: CASSQSQGSEETQYF. For the CDR3, the DNA is TGCGCCAGCAGCCAATCACAGGGTAGTGAAGAGACCCAGTACTTC.

The V gene is TRBV4-1, the J gene TRBJ2-1, with D possibly being TRBD1 (5 bases). Between the trimmed V and J ends, which lost 3 bases and 5 bases, there was a span of 11 bases. This CDR3 region has 14 residues. CDR1 and CDR2 from the germline V gene are MGHRA and YSYEKL. For the CDR3, the DNA is TGCGCCAGCAGCCACCCCGACAGAAACAATGAGCAGTTCTTC. Its translation: CASSHPDRNNEQFF.

This clone was recorded only once. The rearrangement uses TRBV19 and TRBJ2-3; a weak D match, TRBD1 (6 bases). This CDR3 has 13 residues. The V gene's germline CDR1 is LNHDA and CDR2 SQIVND (reference sequence). V dropped 4 bases and J dropped 7 bases, with 12 bases sitting between them. As DNA, the CDR3 is TGTGCCAGTAGTAGCTACAGGGATAATACGCAGTATTTT. It yields the protein CASSSYRDNTQYF. Drawing the rest from reference TRBV19 and TRBJ2-3, the complete variable domain is DGGITQSPKYLFRKEGQNVTLSCEQNLNHDAMYWYRQDPGQGLRLIYYSQIVNDFQKGDIAEGYSVSREKKESFPLTVTSAQKNPTAFYLCASSSYRDNTQYFGPGTRLTVL.

CDR3 sequence: CASSQEIAGTSTDTQYF. The CDR3 DNA sequence: TGTGCCAGCAGCCAAGAGATCGCGGGAACTAGCACAGATACGCAGTATTTT. The chain joins TRBV3-1 (or the pseudogene TRBV3-2) to TRBJ2-3, with a weak D call TRBD2 (6 bases). V was shortened by 0 bases and J by 0 bases, with 13 bases between the two germline ends. Germline assignment: CDR1 LGHDT and CDR2 YNNKEL (reference sequence). This CDR3 spans 17 amino acids.

V usage is TRBV5-6 and J usage is TRBJ2-7; 10 bases align to TRBD2. CDR3 length equals 15 residues. V lost 1 base and J lost 6; bases outside the gene matches: 7. Germline CDR1 and CDR2: SGHDT and YYEEEE. CDR3 sequence reads: CASSLRTSGGGEQYF. In DNA form, the CDR3 reads TGTGCCAGCAGCTTGCGGACTAGCGGAGGAGGCGAGCAGTACTTC.

This chain joins TRBV4-2 and TRBJ2-3, with 16 positions matching TRBD2. J was trimmed by 6 bases and V by 4 bases; bases with no gene match: 25. CDR1 LGHNA and CDR2 YNFKEQ come from the germline V gene. The CDR3 is 23 amino acids. Written as DNA, the CDR3 is TGTGCCAGCAGCCGCACGCTAGGGGGGGGACTAGCGGGAGGGCCTTCTATGTCTGATACGCAGTATTTT. This codes for CASSRTLGGGLAGGPSMSDTQYF.

The chain is built from TRBV7-9 and TRBJ1-1; the match to TRBD1 covers 9 bases. The CDR3 runs to 15 residues. Trimming cost V 5 bases and J 2 bases; bases outside gene matches: 6. Per germline, CDR1 SEHNR and CDR2 FQNEAQ (reference sequence). The CDR3 DNA is TGTGCCAGCAGCGGTGGGACAGGGATAAACACTGAAGCTTTCTTT. Residues: CASSGGTGINTEAFF.

V is TRBV11-3 and J is TRBJ1-1, with 9 positions matching TRBD1. The V and J ends lost 7 bases and 0 bases, in that order; junction bases with no gene match: 6. The length of the CDR3 is 15 residues. Germline assignment: CDR1 SGHNT and CDR2 YENEEA. The CDR3 sequence is CASTFTGGVNTEAFF. The CDR3 nucleotides are TGTGCCAGCACCTTCACAGGGGGCGTGAACACTGAAGCTTTCTTT.

The chain links TRBV19 to TRBJ2-3; possible D gene TRBD1, 7 bases. Trimming pared 5 bases from V and 4 bases from J, leaving 16 bases between. CDR3 length equals 15 residues. The germline V gene encodes CDR1 LNHDA and CDR2 SQIVND (reference sequence). This CDR3 is CASSPRTRGADTQYF. The CDR3 coding sequence is TGTGCCAGTAGTCCGCGGACCAGGGGGGCAGATACGCAGTATTTT. The full variable domain, in which reference TRBV19 and TRBJ2-3 provide the parts outside the CDR3, is DGGITQSPKYLFRKEGQNVTLSCEQNLNHDAMYWYRQDPGQGLRLIYYSQIVNDFQKGDIAEGYSVSREKKESFPLTVTSAQKNPTAFYLCASSPRTRGADTQYFGPGTRLTVL.

The table lists this clone with a few counts. The chain uses TRBV30 and TRBJ2-7; TRBD2 matches at 7 bases. Unmatched junction bases numbered 3, after V lost 5 bases and J lost 2 bases. CDR3 length equals 12 residues. From germline, CDR1 is GTSNPN and CDR2 SVGIG (reference sequence). The chain's CDR3 is CAWASGPYEQYF. The DNA for the CDR3 is TGTGCCTGGGCTAGCGGCCCCTACGAGCAGTACTTC. The full variable domain, in which reference TRBV30 and TRBJ2-7 provide the parts outside the CDR3, is SQTIHQWPATLVQPVGSPLSLECTVEGTSNPNLYWYRQAAGRGLQLLFYSVGIGQISSEVPQNLSASRPQDRQFILSSKKLLLSDSGFYLCAWASGPYEQYFGPGTRLTVT.

This clone was observed a single time. J is TRBJ2-7 and V is TRBV9; D remains ambiguous. The length of the CDR3 is 17 residues. V lost 0 bases and J lost 0, with 16 bases in between. Germline V gene sequence: CDR1 SGDLS, CDR2 YYNGEE. CDR3 nucleotide sequence: TGTGCCAGCAGCGTAGGTTTGGCGGAACAACTCTCCTACGAGCAGTACTTC. Translated, it gives CASSVGLAEQLSYEQYF. Full variable domain (outside the CDR3, taken from reference TRBV9 and TRBJ2-7): DSGVTQTPKHLITATGQRVTLRCSPRSGDLSVYWYQQSLDQGLQFLIQYYNGEERAKGNILERFSAQQFPDLHSELNLSSLELGDSALYFCASSVGLAEQLSYEQYFGPGTRLTVT.

The DNA of the CDR3 is TGTGCCAGCGCAGGGACAAACTCGAACACCGGGGAGCTGTTTTTT. Protein sequence: CASAGTNSNTGELFF. The gene calls are TRBV28 and TRBJ2-2; the D gene is possibly TRBD1 (6 bases). Germline CDR1 reads MDHEN; CDR2 reads SYDVKM. V dropped 8 bases and J dropped 0 bases, with 13 bases sitting between them. CDR3 size: 15 residues.

The chain couples TRBV28 to TRBJ1-4; D is possibly TRBD1 (5 bases). The V gene's germline CDR1 is MDHEN and CDR2 SYDVKM. The CDR3 is 11 amino acids. Deletions cut 4 bases from V and 14 bases from J, with 11 bases between. CDR3 bases: TGTGCCAGCAGTTACAGGCTGTGGCTGTTTTTT. This codes for CASSYRLWLFF. The entire variable domain, with the rest obtained from reference TRBV28 and TRBJ1-4, is as follows: DVKVTQSSRYLVKRTGEKVFLECVQDMDHENMFWYRQDPGLGLRLIYFSYDVKMKEKGDIPEGYSVSREKKERFSLILESASTNQTSMYLCASSYRLWLFFGSGTQLSVL.

This clone was seen once. The chain employs TRBV5-4 and TRBJ1-3; maybe TRBD1 (6 bases). The CDR3 runs to 16 residues. CDR1 and CDR2 (germline): SGHNT, YYREEE (reference sequence). V shed 0 bases and J shed 3 bases, with 13 bases lying between them. The CDR3 loop is CASSLAGQYYGNTIYF. Written as DNA, the CDR3 is TGTGCCAGCAGCTTGGCCGGACAGTATTATGGAAACACCATATATTTT. Full variable domain (rest looked up from reference TRBV5-4 and TRBJ1-3): ETGVTQSPTHLIKTRGQQVTLRCSSQSGHNTVSWYQQALGQGPQFIFQYYREEENGRGNFPPRFSGLQFPNYSSELNVNALELDDSALYLCASSLAGQYYGNTIYFGEGSWLTVV.

The chain combines TRBV3-1 (or the pseudogene TRBV3-2) with TRBJ2-7; the match to TRBD1 covers 7 bases. CDR1 and CDR2 (germline): LGHDT, YNNKEL (reference sequence). The trim removed 4 bases at V and 0 bases at J, leaving 18 bases unmatched. The CDR3 length is 19 residues. The CDR3 nucleotides read TGTGCCAGCAGCCCCCAGACAGGGCAAGAAGTTGATTTCTCCTACGAGCAGTACTTC. Amino acid sequence: CASSPQTGQEVDFSYEQYF.

The genes are TRBV6-1 and TRBJ1-4; a weak D match, TRBD1 (6 bases). The CDR3 contains 15 residues. V gave up 1 base and J gave up 8 bases, with 14 bases separating them. The V gene's germline CDR1 is MNHNS and CDR2 SASEGT. The chain's CDR3 is CASSEEGQGWEKLFF. DNA for the CDR3: TGTGCCAGCAGTGAAGAAGGGCAGGGGTGGGAAAAACTGTTTTTT.

The chain joins TRBV6-5 to TRBJ2-7, with 7 positions matching TRBD1. The germline CDR1 and CDR2 sequences are MNHEY and SVGAGI. The CDR3 runs to 16 residues. Trimming cost V 0 bases and J 3 bases; bases outside gene matches: 8. CDR3 sequence: CASSYSRTGRIYEQYF. DNA of the CDR3: TGTGCCAGCAGTTACTCTAGGACAGGTCGAATCTACGAGCAGTACTTC.

The chain couples TRBV10-3 to TRBJ2-6; D is possibly TRBD1 (6 bases). Trimming shortened V by 5 bases and J by 1 base, and 15 bases separated the two germline ends. In germline, CDR1 is ENHRY, CDR2 SYGVKD. The CDR3 loop spans 17 amino acids. The CDR3 region is CAISKQGRVSGANVLTF. The CDR3 region has the DNA TGTGCCATCAGTAAACAGGGCCGGGTATCTGGGGCCAACGTCCTGACTTTC.

This rearrangement joins TRBV24-1 to TRBJ1-1, with D hard to call. Trimming pared 5 bases from V and 7 bases from J, leaving 16 bases between. This CDR3 contains 14 residues. Per the germline V gene, CDR1 is KGHDR and CDR2 is SFDVKD. The CDR3 here is CATSAGGRFSEAFF. The CDR3 DNA sequence: TGTGCCACCAGTGCGGGAGGTCGGTTTAGTGAAGCTTTCTTT.

The chain employs TRBV9 and TRBJ1-2; 7 nucleotides agree with TRBD1. This CDR3 region has 14 residues. Per the germline V gene, CDR1 is SGDLS and CDR2 is YYNGEE. V lost 5 bases, J lost 5 bases, and 9 bases stayed unmatched. CDR3 amino acids: CASRGTGTAYGYTF. CDR3 nucleotides: TGTGCCAGCAGGGGTACGGGGACAGCTTATGGCTACACCTTC.

The chain employs TRBV12-5 and TRBJ1-2; TRBD1 matches at 9 bases. The CDR3 is 18 residues long. V gave up 0 bases and J gave up 4 bases; unmatched junction bases: 12. The V gene's germline CDR1 is LGHNT and CDR2 FRNRAP. CDR3 amino acids: CASGLVGATGGLGYGYTF. In DNA form, the CDR3 reads TGTGCTAGTGGTTTGGTTGGGGCAACAGGGGGCCTCGGCTATGGCTACACCTTC.

The chain couples TRBV7-8 to TRBJ2-7; 10 positions match TRBD1. CDR3 size: 17 residues. With 5 bases clipped from V and 3 bases from J, the junction kept 13 bases outside the gene matches. Germline V CDR1 and CDR2: SGHVS, FQNEAQ. The CDR3 region has the DNA TGTGCCAGCAGCCCGGGACAGGGGATGCTAAATTTCTACGAGCAGTACTTC. Its translation is CASSPGQGMLNFYEQYF.

This sequence joins TRBV7-9 and TRBJ1-1; a weak D match, TRBD1 (5 bases). Trimming pared 1 base from V and 1 base from J, leaving 13 bases between. CDR1 and CDR2 from the germline V gene are SEHNR and FQNEAQ (reference sequence). The CDR3 has 16 amino acids. CDR3 sequence (DNA): TGTGCCAGCAGCTTAGACCGGGGGACTAGGAACACTGAAGCTTTCTTT. Translating it yields CASSLDRGTRNTEAFF. The complete variable domain, with remaining parts taken from reference TRBV7-9 and TRBJ1-1, reads DTGVSQNPRHKITKRGQNVTFRCDPISEHNRLYWYRQTLGQGPEFLTYFQNEAQLEKSRLLSDRFSAERPKGSFSTLEIQRTEQGDSAMYLCASSLDRGTRNTEAFFGQGTRLTVV.

V gene TRBV7-3 combines with J gene TRBJ2-2; a weak D match, TRBD2 (6 bases). Germline lookup yields CDR1 SGHTA and CDR2 FQGTGA. Trimming took off 5 bases at V and 6 bases at J, with 16 bases between the two ends. This CDR3 comprises 15 residues. The CDR3 nucleotides read TGTGCCAGCAGCCCTGGGACTGCGGTCTCCGGGGAGCTGTTTTTT. This gives the protein CASSPGTAVSGELFF.